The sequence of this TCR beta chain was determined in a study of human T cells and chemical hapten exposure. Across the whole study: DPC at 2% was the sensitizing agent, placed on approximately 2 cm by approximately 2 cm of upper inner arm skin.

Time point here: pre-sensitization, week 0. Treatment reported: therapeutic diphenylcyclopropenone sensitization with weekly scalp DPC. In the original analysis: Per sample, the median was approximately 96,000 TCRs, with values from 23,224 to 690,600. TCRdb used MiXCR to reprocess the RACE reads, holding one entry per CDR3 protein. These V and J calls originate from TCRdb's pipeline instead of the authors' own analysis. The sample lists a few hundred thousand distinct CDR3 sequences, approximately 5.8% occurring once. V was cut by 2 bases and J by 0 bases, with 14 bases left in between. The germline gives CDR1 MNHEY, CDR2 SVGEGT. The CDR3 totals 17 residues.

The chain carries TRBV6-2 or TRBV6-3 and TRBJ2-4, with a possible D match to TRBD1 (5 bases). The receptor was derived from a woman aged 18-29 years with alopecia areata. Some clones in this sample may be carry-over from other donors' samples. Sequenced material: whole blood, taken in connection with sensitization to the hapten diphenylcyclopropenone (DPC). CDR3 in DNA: TGTGCCAGCAGTTACCACACAGGCTTACTAGCCAAAAACATTCAGTACTTC. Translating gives CASSYHTGLLAKNIQYF.